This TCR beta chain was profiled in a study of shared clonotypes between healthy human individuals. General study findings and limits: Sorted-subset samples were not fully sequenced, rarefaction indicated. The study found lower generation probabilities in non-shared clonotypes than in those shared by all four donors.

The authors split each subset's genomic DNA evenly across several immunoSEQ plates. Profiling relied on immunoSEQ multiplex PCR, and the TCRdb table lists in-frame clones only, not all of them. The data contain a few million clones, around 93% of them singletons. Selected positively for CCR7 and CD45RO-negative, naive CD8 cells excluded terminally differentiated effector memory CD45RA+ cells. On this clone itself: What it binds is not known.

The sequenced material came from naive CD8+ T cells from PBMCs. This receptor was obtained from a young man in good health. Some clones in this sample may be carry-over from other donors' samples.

This CDR3 reads CASSLKGDPYEQYF. CDR3 DNA: TGTGCCAGCAGCTTAAAGGGGGACCCCTACGAGCAGTACTTC. The V gene is TRBV7-9, the J gene TRBJ2-7; TRBD1 is a possible D gene (6 bases). CDR1 and CDR2 (germline): SEHNR, FQNEAQ (reference sequence). CDR3 length equals 14 residues. V was trimmed by 2 bases and J by 2 bases, leaving 10 bases between them.